One and the same sample provided the 27 T cell receptor beta chains below, sequenced in a study of T-cell reconstitution after alpha-beta-depleted transplantation in children. The library targeted TCRbeta and was prepared with unique molecular identifiers. TCRdb used MiXCR to reprocess the PCR reads, holding one entry per CDR3 protein. Of some 640,000 distinct CDR3 sequences in the sample, roughly 15% are singletons; the top ten hold 1.1%. The material was PBMCs from the stem cell graft donor, obtained from the stem cell graft. These receptors were collected from a human donor who donated a stem cell graft to a child with acute myeloid leukemia.

This clonotype was recorded a few times. The rearrangement joins TRBV6-2 or TRBV6-3 to TRBJ2-7, with 8 bases matching TRBD1. Germline V lookup: CDR1 MNHEY, CDR2 SVGEGT. The junction had 10 bases not matched to a gene; V was cut back by 2 bases and J by 7 bases. The CDR3 consists of 15 residues. CDR3 DNA: TGTGCCAGCAGTTACCCAGGGACAGGTGTATATGAGCAGTACTTC. Protein sequence: CASSYPGTGVYEQYF.

At least ten counts were recorded for this clonotype. The chain has TRBV6-5 and TRBJ1-1; TRBD1 is a possible D gene (5 bases). Trimming took 0 bases from V and 0 from J, leaving 5 bases between them. This CDR3 comprises 14 residues. In germline, CDR1 is MNHEY, CDR2 SVGAGI. This chain's CDR3 is CASSYSGVNTEAFF. In DNA, the CDR3 is TGTGCCAGCAGTTACTCGGGGGTGAACACTGAAGCTTTCTTT.

Ten or more counts support this clonotype. The chain carries TRBV20-1 and TRBJ1-5, with unresolved D. This CDR3 has 17 residues. The germline V and J ends were trimmed by 6 bases and 0 bases, with 21 bases remaining between them. Germline-derived CDR1 and CDR2 are DFQATT and SNEGSKA (reference sequence). The CDR3 DNA reads TGCAGTGCCCTAGAGGCGGCGTCAGGCTATAGCAATCAGCCCCAGCATTTT. Residues: CSALEAASGYSNQPQHF.

This clonotype was picked up a small number of times. The rearrangement links TRBV19 to TRBJ1-5, with D hard to call. The CDR3 sequence is 19 residues long. The V end lost 5 bases, the J end lost 0 bases, and 23 bases lay between the germline ends. CDR1 and CDR2 from the germline V gene are LNHDA and SQIVND (reference sequence). CDR3 region: CASSLRLIGRTDSNQPQHF. DNA for the CDR3: TGTGCCAGTAGTCTCAGGTTAATAGGCCGGACGGATAGCAATCAGCCCCAGCATTTT. The full variable domain, its missing parts supplied by reference TRBV19 and TRBJ1-5, is DGGITQSPKYLFRKEGQNVTLSCEQNLNHDAMYWYRQDPGQGLRLIYYSQIVNDFQKGDIAEGYSVSREKKESFPLTVTSAQKNPTAFYLCASSLRLIGRTDSNQPQHFGDGTRLSIL.

In the case of this clonotype: This may arise from a read error, as a much more abundant clone is one base away. The chain recombines TRBV27 with TRBJ2-7; D not resolved. V lost 8 bases, J lost 5 bases, and 16 bases lay in between. In germline, CDR1 is MNHEY, CDR2 SMNVEV (reference sequence). The CDR3 runs 13 residues. CDR3 sequence (DNA): TGTGCCAGCGCTCTTGGCGCAGCCGACGAGCAGTACTTC. Its translation is CASALGAADEQYF.

The chain employs TRBV7-9 and TRBJ2-7; no reliable D call. The CDR3 covers 11 residues. Germline CDR1 and CDR2: SEHNR and FQNEAQ (reference sequence). V gave up 4 bases and J gave up 3 bases, with 4 bases separating them. The CDR3: CASSSYYEQYV. In DNA, the CDR3 is TGTGCCAGCAGCTCTTACTACGAGCAGTACGTC.

This clonotype was seen at least ten times. The CDR3 sequence: CSTEERVGTDTQYF. The CDR3 nucleotides are TGCAGCACCGAGGAGAGAGTGGGCACAGATACGCAGTATTTT. This rearrangement joins TRBV29-1 to TRBJ2-3; D gene uncertain. Germline V lookup: CDR1 SQVTM, CDR2 ANQGSEA. This CDR3 is 14 amino acids long. The V end lost 8 bases, the J end lost 1 base, and 16 bases lay between the germline ends.

This clonotype has only a few counts. The chain has TRBV5-1 and TRBJ1-1; D may be TRBD1 (6 bases). Looked up from germline, CDR1 is SGHRS and CDR2 is YFSETQ. The CDR3 consists of 18 residues. V lost 1 base and J 1 base, leaving 20 bases between the germline ends. The CDR3 loop reads CASSLKVAQGATNTEAFF. The CDR3 coding sequence is TGCGCCAGCAGCTTGAAAGTAGCACAGGGCGCCACGAACACTGAAGCTTTCTTT.

This clonotype was seen repeatedly, ten times or more. The V call is TRBV12-3 or TRBV12-4, the J call TRBJ1-1; 8 bases fit TRBD1. There are 14 residues in the CDR3. With V trimmed by 6 bases and J by 6 bases, 9 bases remained unmatched. The CDR3 sequence is CASRYQTGVPEAFF. The DNA of the CDR3 is TGTGCCAGCAGGTACCAGACAGGGGTTCCTGAAGCTTTCTTT.

The V and J genes are TRBV20-1 and TRBJ2-3; D is possibly TRBD2 (5 bases). V gave up 4 bases and J gave up 0 bases, with 8 bases separating them. Germline V gene sequence: CDR1 DFQATT, CDR2 SNEGSKA (reference sequence). The CDR3 is 13 amino acids. The DNA for the CDR3 is TGCAGTGCTACGGGAAGGAGCACAGATACGCAGTATTTT. This sequence encodes CSATGRSTDTQYF.

This clonotype was observed a handful of times. The V and J genes are TRBV12-3 or TRBV12-4 and TRBJ1-5; TRBD1 is a possible D gene (5 bases). V was shortened by 6 bases and J by 5 bases, with 11 bases between the two germline ends. This CDR3 has 13 residues. The chain's CDR3 is CASSGDGYQPQHF. The CDR3 nucleotides are TGTGCCAGCAGCGGGGACGGATATCAGCCCCAGCATTTT.

This clonotype was picked up a small number of times. The V gene is TRBV20-1, the J gene TRBJ1-1; 7 bases line up with TRBD1. J was trimmed by 6 bases and V by 4 bases; bases with no gene match: 2. The CDR3 totals 11 residues. The V gene's germline CDR1 is DFQATT and CDR2 SNEGSKA (reference sequence). CDR3 coding DNA: TGCAGTGCTAAGACAGGGTCTGAAGCTTTCTTT. Amino acids: CSAKTGSEAFF.

The V gene is TRBV28, the J gene TRBJ2-2; TRBD1 aligns across 9 bases. The CDR3 extends over 16 amino acids. The ends lost 4 bases at V and 5 bases at J; junction bases unmatched: 8. Germline CDR1 reads MDHEN; CDR2 reads SYDVKM. This CDR3 is CASSSRTGARTGELFF. The CDR3 DNA reads TGTGCCAGCAGTTCTAGGACAGGGGCGAGAACCGGGGAGCTGTTTTTT.

This clonotype showed up just a few times. V and J are TRBV9 and TRBJ2-6; D call uncertain. Germline CDR1 is SGDLS and CDR2 is YYNGEE. V lost 3 bases and J lost 0, with 4 bases in between. This CDR3 comprises 14 residues. CDR3 bases: TGTGCCAGCAGCGCGGCCTCTGGGGCCAACGTCCTGACTTTC. It is translated as CASSAASGANVLTF.

This clonotype came up a few times. The V gene is TRBV7-9, the J gene TRBJ1-6, with 10 bases aligning to TRBD1. The CDR3 sequence is 17 residues long. Germline CDR1 reads SEHNR; CDR2 reads FQNEAQ (reference sequence). J lost 9 bases, V lost 5 bases, and 13 bases had no gene match. CDR3 sequence: CASSPPGTGVVGSPLHF. CDR3 bases: TGTGCCAGCAGCCCACCCGGGACAGGGGTCGTCGGTTCACCCCTCCACTTT.

This clonotype has a handful of counts. The V and J genes are TRBV7-9 and TRBJ1-1; D gene uncertain. There are 15 residues in the CDR3. In germline, CDR1 is SEHNR, CDR2 FQNEAQ (reference sequence). Trimming took off 1 base at V and 5 bases at J, with 14 bases between the two ends. In DNA form, the CDR3 reads TGTGCCAGCAGCTTAGGCGTCCCGAGGAAAACTGAAGCTTTCTTT. Residues: CASSLGVPRKTEAFF.

The chain couples TRBV7-2 to TRBJ2-5; 7 positions agree with TRBD1. Per the germline V gene, CDR1 is SGHTA and CDR2 is FQGNSA. The length of the CDR3 is 15 residues. Losses at the gene ends were 5 bases for V and 5 bases for J; bases not matched to a gene: 11. This CDR3 reads CASSIDRVEYETQYF. DNA of the CDR3: TGTGCCAGCAGCATTGACAGGGTTGAGTACGAGACCCAGTACTTC.

The sample holds a few counts of this clonotype. This chain connects TRBV11-2 to TRBJ2-1, with 7 bases matching TRBD1. The CDR3 covers 15 residues. Trimming cost V 6 bases and J 4 bases; bases outside gene matches: 9. Germline V CDR1 and CDR2: SGHAT, FQNNGV. In nucleotides, the CDR3 is TGTGCCAGCAGGCAAGTCAGGGGGAGTTACAATGAGCAGTTCTTC. Protein sequence: CASRQVRGSYNEQFF.

This chain joins TRBV4-1 and TRBJ2-3; 12 bases agree with TRBD2. Per germline, CDR1 MGHRA and CDR2 YSYEKL. The V and J ends lost 5 bases and 3 bases, in that order; junction bases with no gene match: 9. The CDR3 has 17 residues. The CDR3, as DNA: TGCGCCAGCAGCAACAGTCTAGCGGGGGGGTGGACAGATACGCAGTATTTT. This encodes CASSNSLAGGWTDTQYF.

V gene TRBV4-3 combines with J gene TRBJ2-4; TRBD1 is a possible D gene (6 bases). Trimming took 0 bases from V and 6 from J, leaving 12 bases between them. Germline CDR1 is LGHNA and CDR2 is YSLEER. The CDR3 contains 15 residues. The CDR3 sequence is CASSQDRTEGNIQYF. In DNA, the CDR3 is TGCGCCAGCAGCCAAGACAGGACAGAGGGAAACATTCAGTACTTC.

There are a few counts of this clonotype. V gene TRBV5-6 combines with J gene TRBJ2-4; D might be TRBD2 (6 bases). CDR3 length: 17 amino acids. The V gene's germline CDR1 is SGHDT and CDR2 YYEEEE. The germline V and J ends were trimmed by 0 bases and 7 bases, with 20 bases remaining between them. In DNA, the CDR3 is TGTGCCAGCAGCTTGGGGCTAAAGGACCCGGGGGTGAACATTCAGTACTTC. This codes for CASSLGLKDPGVNIQYF.

This rearrangement joins TRBV3-1 to TRBJ1-5; no reliable D call. The CDR3 spans 14 residues. The germline V and J ends were trimmed by 4 bases and 5 bases, with 12 bases remaining between them. Germline CDR1 reads LGHDT; CDR2 reads YNNKEL (reference sequence). The CDR3 coding sequence is TGTGCCAGCAGCCTACGGGGAACCGATCAGCCCCAGCATTTT. This translates into CASSLRGTDQPQHF.

This clonotype turned up a few times. The genes are TRBV7-3 and TRBJ2-3; no clear D. Germline V CDR1 and CDR2: SGHTA, FQGTGA. There are 16 residues in the CDR3. The V end was cut by 1 base, the J end by 0 bases, with 11 bases between. The CDR3: CASSLKGRTSTDTQYF. The CDR3, as DNA: TGTGCCAGCAGCTTAAAGGGAAGAACTAGCACAGATACGCAGTATTTT. Filled out from reference TRBV7-3 and TRBJ2-3, the complete variable domain reads GAGVSQTPSNKVTEKGKYVELRCDPISGHTALYWYRQSLGQGPEFLIYFQGTGAADDSGLPNDRFFAVRPEGSVSTLKIQRTERGDSAVYLCASSLKGRTSTDTQYFGPGTRLTVL.

The rearrangement uses TRBV20-1 and TRBJ2-3, with 8 bases identical to TRBD1. Germline CDR1 reads DFQATT; CDR2 reads SNEGSKA (reference sequence). This CDR3 region has 14 residues. V lost 5 bases, J lost 5 bases, and 9 bases stayed unmatched. The CDR3 coding sequence is TGCAGTGCTGAAAGCAGGGGGCTGGGAGATACGCAGTATTTT. Translated: CSAESRGLGDTQYF.

CDR3 protein: CASSVGGDTQPQHF. Written as DNA, the CDR3 is TGTGCCAGCAGCGTAGGCGGGGATACTCAGCCCCAGCATTTT. V and J are TRBV9 and TRBJ1-5; D call uncertain. The CDR3 length is 14 residues. Per germline, CDR1 SGDLS and CDR2 YYNGEE. Between the trimmed V and J ends, which lost 0 bases and 6 bases, there was a span of 10 bases. Based on the CDR3 plus reference TRBV9 and TRBJ1-5, the full variable domain is DSGVTQTPKHLITATGQRVTLRCSPRSGDLSVYWYQQSLDQGLQFLIQYYNGEERAKGNILERFSAQQFPDLHSELNLSSLELGDSALYFCASSVGGDTQPQHFGDGTRLSIL.

The rearrangement uses TRBV10-3 and TRBJ2-3; 10 bases align to TRBD1. After removal of 6 bases from V and 0 bases from J, the junction contained 3 bases not matched to a gene. The germline gives CDR1 ENHRY, CDR2 SYGVKD. This CDR3 is 15 amino acids long. The CDR3 region is CAIRGTGVSTDTQYF. Here the CDR3 DNA reads TGTGCCATCAGAGGGACAGGGGTTAGCACAGATACGCAGTATTTT.

This clonotype was recorded a few times. The chain's CDR3 is CSAPKMRETQYF. CDR3 nucleotide sequence: TGCAGTGCCCCGAAAATGAGGGAGACCCAGTACTTC. J is TRBJ2-5 and V is TRBV20-1; D remains unclear. The V gene's germline CDR1 is DFQATT and CDR2 SNEGSKA (reference sequence). The ends were cut back, 6 bases at V and 5 bases at J, with 13 bases in the middle. The length of the CDR3 is 12 residues.